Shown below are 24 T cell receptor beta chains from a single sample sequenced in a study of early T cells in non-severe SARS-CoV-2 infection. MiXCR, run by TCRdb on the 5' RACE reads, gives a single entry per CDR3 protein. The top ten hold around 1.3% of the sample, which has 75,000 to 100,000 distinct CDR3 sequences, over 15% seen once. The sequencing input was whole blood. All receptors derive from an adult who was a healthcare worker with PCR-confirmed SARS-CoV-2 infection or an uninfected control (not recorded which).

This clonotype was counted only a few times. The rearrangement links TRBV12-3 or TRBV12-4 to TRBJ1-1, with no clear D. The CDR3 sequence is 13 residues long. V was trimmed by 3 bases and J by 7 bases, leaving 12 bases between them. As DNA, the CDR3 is TGTGCCAGCAGTTTGGAGCTCAAGAATGAAGCTTTCTTT. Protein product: CASSLELKNEAFF.

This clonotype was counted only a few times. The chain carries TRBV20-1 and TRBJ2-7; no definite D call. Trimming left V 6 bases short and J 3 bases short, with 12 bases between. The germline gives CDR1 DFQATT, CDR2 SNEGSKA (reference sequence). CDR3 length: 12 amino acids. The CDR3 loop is CSALFVGYEQYF. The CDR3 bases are TGCAGTGCCCTGTTTGTCGGCTACGAGCAGTACTTC.

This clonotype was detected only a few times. As DNA, the CDR3 is TGTGCCAGCAGCTTAGGCGGTGAAGCTTTCTTT. This encodes CASSLGGEAFF. The chain uses TRBV11-3 and TRBJ1-1; D uncertain. The germline V and J ends were trimmed by 1 base and 7 bases, with 4 bases remaining between them. CDR3 length: 11 amino acids. Germline V lookup: CDR1 SGHNT, CDR2 YENEEA.

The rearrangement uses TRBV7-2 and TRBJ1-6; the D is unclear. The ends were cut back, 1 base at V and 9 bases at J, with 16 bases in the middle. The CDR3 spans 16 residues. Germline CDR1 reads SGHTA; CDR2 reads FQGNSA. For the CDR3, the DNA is TGTGCCAGCAGCTTAGTTGGCCCCGGGTTTGGTTCACCCCTCCACTTT. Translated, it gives CASSLVGPGFGSPLHF. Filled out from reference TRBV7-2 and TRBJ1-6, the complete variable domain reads GAGVSQSPSNKVTEKGKDVELRCDPISGHTALYWYRQSLGQGLEFLIYFQGNSAPDKSGLPSDRFSAERTGGSVSTLTIQRTQQEDSAVYLCASSLVGPGFGSPLHFGNGTRLTVT.

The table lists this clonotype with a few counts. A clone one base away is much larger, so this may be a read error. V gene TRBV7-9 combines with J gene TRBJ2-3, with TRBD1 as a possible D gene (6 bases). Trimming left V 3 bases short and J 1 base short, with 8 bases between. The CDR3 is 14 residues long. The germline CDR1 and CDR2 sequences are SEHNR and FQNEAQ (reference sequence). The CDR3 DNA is TGTGCCAGCAGCTTGTCAGGGGGCACAGATACGCAGTATTTT. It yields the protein CASSLSGGTDTQYF.

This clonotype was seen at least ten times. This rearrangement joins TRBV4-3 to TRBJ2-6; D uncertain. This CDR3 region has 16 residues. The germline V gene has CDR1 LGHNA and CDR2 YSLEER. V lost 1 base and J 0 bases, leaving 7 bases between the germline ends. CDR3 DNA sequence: TGCGCCAGCAGCCAAGCCGCTAACTCTGGGGCCAACGTCCTGACTTTC. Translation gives CASSQAANSGANVLTF.

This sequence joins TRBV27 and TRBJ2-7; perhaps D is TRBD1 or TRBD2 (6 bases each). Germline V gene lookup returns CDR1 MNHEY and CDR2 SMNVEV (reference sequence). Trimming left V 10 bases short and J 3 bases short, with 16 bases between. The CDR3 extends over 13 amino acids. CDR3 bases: TGTGCCACAGGGGAGGAAGGCGTCTACGAGCAGTACTTC. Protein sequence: CATGEEGVYEQYF.

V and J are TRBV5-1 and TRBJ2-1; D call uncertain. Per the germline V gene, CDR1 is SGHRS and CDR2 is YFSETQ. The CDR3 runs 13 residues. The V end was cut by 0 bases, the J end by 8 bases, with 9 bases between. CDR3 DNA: TGCGCCAGCAGCTTGGGGGATACCCATGAGCAGTTCTTC. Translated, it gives CASSLGDTHEQFF.

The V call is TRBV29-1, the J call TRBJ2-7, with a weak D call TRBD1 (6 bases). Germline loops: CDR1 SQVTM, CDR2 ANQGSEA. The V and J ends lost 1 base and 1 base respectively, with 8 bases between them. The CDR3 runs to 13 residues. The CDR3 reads CSVEGGLSYEQYF. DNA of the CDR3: TGCAGCGTTGAAGGGGGGCTGTCCTACGAGCAGTACTTC.

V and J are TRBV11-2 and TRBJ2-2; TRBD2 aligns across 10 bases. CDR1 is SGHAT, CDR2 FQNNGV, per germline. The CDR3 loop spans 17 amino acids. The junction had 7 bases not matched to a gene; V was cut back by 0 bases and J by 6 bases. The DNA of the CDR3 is TGTGCCAGCAGCTTAGACCCCAGCGGGAGGGCCTCCGGGGAGCTGTTTTTT. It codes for CASSLDPSGRASGELFF. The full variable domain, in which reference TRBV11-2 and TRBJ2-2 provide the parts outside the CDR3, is EAGVAQSPRYKIIEKRQSVAFWCNPISGHATLYWYQQILGQGPKLLIQFQNNGVVDDSQLPKDRFSAERLKGVDSTLKIQPAKLEDSAVYLCASSLDPSGRASGELFFGEGSRLTVL.

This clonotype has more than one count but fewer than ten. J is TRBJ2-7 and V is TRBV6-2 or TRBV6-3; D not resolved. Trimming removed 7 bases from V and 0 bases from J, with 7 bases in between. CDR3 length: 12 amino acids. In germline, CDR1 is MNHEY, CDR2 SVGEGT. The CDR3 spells CASTGSSYEQYF. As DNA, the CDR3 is TGTGCCAGCACGGGTTCCTCCTACGAGCAGTACTTC.

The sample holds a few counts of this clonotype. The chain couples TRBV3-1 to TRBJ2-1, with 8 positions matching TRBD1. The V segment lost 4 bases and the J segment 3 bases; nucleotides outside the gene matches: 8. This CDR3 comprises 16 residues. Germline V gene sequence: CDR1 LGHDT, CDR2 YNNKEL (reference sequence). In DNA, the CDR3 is TGTGCCAGCAGCCTAACAGGGGGTCGAGTCTACAATGAGCAGTTCTTC. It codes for CASSLTGGRVYNEQFF.

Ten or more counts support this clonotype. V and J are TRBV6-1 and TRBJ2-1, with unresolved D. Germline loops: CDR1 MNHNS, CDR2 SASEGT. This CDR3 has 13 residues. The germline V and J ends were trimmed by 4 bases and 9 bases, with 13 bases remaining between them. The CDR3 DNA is TGTGCCAGCAGTGCCCTCATAGGGTCTGAGCAGTTCTTC. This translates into CASSALIGSEQFF.

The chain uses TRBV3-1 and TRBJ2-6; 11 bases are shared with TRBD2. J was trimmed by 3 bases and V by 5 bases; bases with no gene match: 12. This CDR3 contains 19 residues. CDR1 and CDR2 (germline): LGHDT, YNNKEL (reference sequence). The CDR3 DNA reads TGTGCCAGCAGCAACGAGCGGGCTAGCGGGGGGTATGGGGCCAACGTCCTGACTTTC. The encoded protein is CASSNERASGGYGANVLTF.

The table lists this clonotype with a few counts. CDR3 in amino acids: CASSAQTGADTGELFF. The DNA of the CDR3 is TGTGCCAGCAGCGCCCAGACAGGGGCGGACACCGGGGAGCTGTTTTTT. The J gene is TRBJ2-2, the V gene TRBV9, with 8 bases lining up with TRBD1. This CDR3 is built from 16 residues. V dropped 3 bases and J dropped 3; count of bases not matched to a gene: 7. CDR1 SGDLS and CDR2 YYNGEE come from the germline V gene. Using reference TRBV9 and TRBJ2-2 for the parts outside the CDR3, the full variable domain is DSGVTQTPKHLITATGQRVTLRCSPRSGDLSVYWYQQSLDQGLQFLIQYYNGEERAKGNILERFSAQQFPDLHSELNLSSLELGDSALYFCASSAQTGADTGELFFGEGSRLTVL.

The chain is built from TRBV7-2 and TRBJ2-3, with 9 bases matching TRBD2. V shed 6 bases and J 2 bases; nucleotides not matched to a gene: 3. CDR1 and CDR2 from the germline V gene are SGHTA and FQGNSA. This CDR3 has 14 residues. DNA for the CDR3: TGTGCCAGCAGGGCGGGAGGGTTCACAGATACGCAGTATTTT. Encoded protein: CASRAGGFTDTQYF.

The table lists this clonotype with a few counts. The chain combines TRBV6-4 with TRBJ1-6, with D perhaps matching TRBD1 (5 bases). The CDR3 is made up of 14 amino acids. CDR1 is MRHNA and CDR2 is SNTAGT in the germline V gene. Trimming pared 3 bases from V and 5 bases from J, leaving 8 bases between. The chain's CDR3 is CASSDSGDNSPLHF. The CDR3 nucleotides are TGTGCCAGCAGTGATTCGGGGGATAATTCACCCCTCCACTTT.

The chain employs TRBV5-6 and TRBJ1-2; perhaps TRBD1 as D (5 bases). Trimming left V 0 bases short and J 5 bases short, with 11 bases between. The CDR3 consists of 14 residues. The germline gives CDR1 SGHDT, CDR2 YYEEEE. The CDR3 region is CASSLGGHLYGYTF. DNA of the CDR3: TGTGCCAGCAGCTTGGGAGGACACCTGTATGGCTACACCTTC.

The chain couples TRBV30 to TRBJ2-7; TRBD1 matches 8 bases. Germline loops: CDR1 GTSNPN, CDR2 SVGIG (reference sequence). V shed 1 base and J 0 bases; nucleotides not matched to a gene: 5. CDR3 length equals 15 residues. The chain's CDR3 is CAWSAGTGFSYEQYF. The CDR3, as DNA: TGTGCCTGGAGTGCCGGGACAGGCTTCTCCTACGAGCAGTACTTC. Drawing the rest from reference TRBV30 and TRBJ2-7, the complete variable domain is SQTIHQWPATLVQPVGSPLSLECTVEGTSNPNLYWYRQAAGRGLQLLFYSVGIGQISSEVPQNLSASRPQDRQFILSSKKLLLSDSGFYLCAWSAGTGFSYEQYFGPGTRLTVT.

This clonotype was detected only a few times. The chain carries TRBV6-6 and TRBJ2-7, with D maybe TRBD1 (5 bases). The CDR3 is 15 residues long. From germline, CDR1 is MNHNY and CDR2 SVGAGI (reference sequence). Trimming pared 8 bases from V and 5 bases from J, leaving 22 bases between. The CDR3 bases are TGTGCCAGCCGCCAGGGTTCAATGGGGTCGGACGAGCAGTACTTC. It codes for CASRQGSMGSDEQYF.

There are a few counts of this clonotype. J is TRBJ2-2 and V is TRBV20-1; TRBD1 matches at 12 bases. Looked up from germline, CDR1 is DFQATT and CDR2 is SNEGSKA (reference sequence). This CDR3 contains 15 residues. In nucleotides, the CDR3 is TGCAGCCGATCCGGGACAGGGGGCGGGACCGGGGAGCTGTTTTTT. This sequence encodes CSRSGTGGGTGELFF.

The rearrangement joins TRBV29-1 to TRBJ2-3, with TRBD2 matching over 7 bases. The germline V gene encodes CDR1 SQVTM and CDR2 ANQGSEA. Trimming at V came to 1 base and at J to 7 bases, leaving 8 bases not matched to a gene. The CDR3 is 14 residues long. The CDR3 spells CSVEVPGGYYTQYF. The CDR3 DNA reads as TGCAGCGTTGAAGTTCCGGGAGGCTACTATACGCAGTATTTT.

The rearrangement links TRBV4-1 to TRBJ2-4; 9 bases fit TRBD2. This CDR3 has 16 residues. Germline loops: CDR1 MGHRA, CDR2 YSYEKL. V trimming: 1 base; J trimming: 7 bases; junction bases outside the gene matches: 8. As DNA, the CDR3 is TGCGCCAGCAGCCAAGGTGAAGGGACTAGCAATAACATTCAGTACTTC. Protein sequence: CASSQGEGTSNNIQYF.

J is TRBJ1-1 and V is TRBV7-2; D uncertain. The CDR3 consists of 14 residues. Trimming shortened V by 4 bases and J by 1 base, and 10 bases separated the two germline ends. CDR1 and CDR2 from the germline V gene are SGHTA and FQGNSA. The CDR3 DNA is TGTGCCAGCAGCTACGGACGGTCGAACACTGAAGCTTTCTTT. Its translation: CASSYGRSNTEAFF. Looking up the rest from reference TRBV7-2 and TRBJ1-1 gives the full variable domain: GAGVSQSPSNKVTEKGKDVELRCDPISGHTALYWYRQSLGQGLEFLIYFQGNSAPDKSGLPSDRFSAERTGGSVSTLTIQRTQQEDSAVYLCASSYGRSNTEAFFGQGTRLTVV.